The 9 T cell receptor beta chains reported below all come from one sample, sequenced in a study of blood T cell repertoires in COVID-19. The assay was immunoSEQ multiplex PCR, and TCRdb's table has in-frame clones only and misses some. Found here are about 260,000 clones, about 90% of them singletons; the top ten hold over 2%. The material sequenced was peripheral blood. All receptors come from a woman in her fifties or sixties with acute or convalescent COVID-19.

This clone has a single count. V is TRBV5-8 and J is TRBJ1-2; D not resolved. CDR1 and CDR2 (germline): SGHTS, YDEGEE. The CDR3 runs to 14 residues. Trimming removed 2 bases from V and 5 bases from J, with 13 bases in between. CDR3: CASSFRVAFYGYTF. In nucleotides, the CDR3 is TGTGCCAGCAGCTTCCGGGTCGCGTTTTATGGCTACACCTTC.

The chain has TRBV3-1 (or the pseudogene TRBV3-2) and TRBJ2-2; D is perhaps TRBD1 (6 bases). This CDR3 region has 16 residues. Trimming removed 3 bases from V and 6 bases from J, with 17 bases in between. Per germline, CDR1 LGHDT and CDR2 YNNKEL (reference sequence). CDR3 sequence: CASSQAGEDFPGELFF. The CDR3 DNA reads TGTGCCAGCAGCCAGGCAGGGGAAGATTTTCCCGGGGAGCTGTTTTTT.

The chain recombines TRBV10-1 with TRBJ2-3; 9 bases map to TRBD1. This CDR3 is built from 18 residues. Germline CDR1 and CDR2: WNHNN and SYGVQD (reference sequence). The trim removed 3 bases at V and 3 bases at J, leaving 13 bases unmatched. CDR3 sequence reads: CASSEMDRGDVGTDTQYF. The CDR3 DNA is TGCGCCAGCAGTGAAATGGACAGGGGAGATGTGGGGACAGATACGCAGTATTTT.

This rearrangement joins TRBV24-1 to TRBJ1-5; maybe TRBD1 (5 bases). Deletions cut 4 bases from V and 0 bases from J, with 12 bases between. CDR1 KGHDR and CDR2 SFDVKD come from the germline V gene. CDR3 size: 16 residues. CDR3 DNA: TGTGCCACCAGTGACCCGACAGATTATAGCAATCAGCCCCAGCATTTT. This gives the protein CATSDPTDYSNQPQHF.

The chain is built from TRBV7-2 and TRBJ1-2; D is uncertain. This CDR3 region has 14 residues. The ends were cut back, 5 bases at V and 4 bases at J, with 14 bases in the middle. Germline CDR1 is SGHTA and CDR2 is FQGNSA. In DNA form, the CDR3 reads TGTGCCAGCAGCCCGGCTCCCACTATCTATGGCTACACCTTC. Translated, it gives CASSPAPTIYGYTF.

The rearrangement uses TRBV6-5 and TRBJ2-7; D is perhaps TRBD2 (5 bases). Trimming stripped 4 bases from V and 2 bases from J, with 9 bases between. Per the germline V gene, CDR1 is MNHEY and CDR2 is SVGAGI. This CDR3 is built from 13 residues. The CDR3 loop reads CASSFGGAYEQYF. CDR3 DNA: TGTGCCAGCAGTTTTGGAGGAGCCTACGAGCAGTACTTC.

CDR3 sequence reads: CASSPVGTGATEAFF. CDR3 in DNA: TGTGCCAGCAGCCCCGTTGGAACAGGGGCTACTGAAGCTTTCTTT. The J gene is TRBJ1-1, the V gene TRBV6-2 or TRBV6-3, with 7 bases aligning to TRBD1. The junction had 12 bases not matched to a gene; V was cut back by 6 bases and J by 5 bases. This CDR3 spans 15 amino acids. Germline loops: CDR1 MNHEY, CDR2 SVGEGT.

This chain connects TRBV7-9 to TRBJ2-1; a possible D gene is TRBD2 (6 bases). Germline V gene data show CDR1 as SEHNR and CDR2 as FQNEAQ (reference sequence). The CDR3 extends over 15 amino acids. Trimming took 5 bases from V and 2 from J, leaving 13 bases between them. Here the CDR3 reads CASSPPGDAYNEQFF. DNA of the CDR3: TGTGCCAGCAGCCCTCCGGGAGACGCCTACAATGAGCAGTTCTTC.

The chain couples TRBV6-2 or TRBV6-3 to TRBJ1-2; TRBD1 is a possible D gene (6 bases). The CDR3 extends over 15 amino acids. V was cut by 2 bases and J by 4 bases, with 14 bases left in between. CDR1 is MNHEY and CDR2 is SVGEGT in the germline V gene. The CDR3 coding sequence is TGTGCCAGCAGTTACCCAGGGGATCGGAGCTATGGCTACACCTTC. This sequence encodes CASSYPGDRSYGYTF.